Shown below are 27 T cell receptor beta chains from a single sample sequenced in a study of tumor-infiltrating lymphocytes in localized non-small cell lung cancer. Here immunoSEQ multiplex PCR was the method, and the copy in TCRdb shows in-frame clones only, minus some. The table includes 10,000 to 15,000 clones, 70% to 90% detected once. Sequenced: uninvolved lung tissue not adjacent to the tumor. The receptors here all came from a human donor with non-small cell lung cancer.

The chain combines TRBV30 with TRBJ1-2, with D hard to call. The V and J ends lost 1 base and 4 bases respectively, with 13 bases between them. This CDR3 has 14 amino acids. From germline, CDR1 is GTSNPN and CDR2 SVGIG (reference sequence). The CDR3 sequence is CAWSDEAAGYGYTF. CDR3 bases: TGTGCCTGGAGTGATGAAGCTGCTGGCTATGGCTACACCTTC.

The chain joins TRBV5-4 to TRBJ2-6; D perhaps matches TRBD2 (6 bases). V was shortened by 1 base and J by 0 bases, with 17 bases between the two germline ends. The CDR3 spans 19 residues. Germline V CDR1 and CDR2: SGHNT, YYREEE (reference sequence). The CDR3 here is CASSLSAGGLRSGANVLTF. The CDR3 DNA follows: TGTGCCAGCAGCTTGAGCGCCGGGGGACTCCGCTCTGGGGCCAACGTCCTGACTTTC.

This chain links TRBV5-1 with TRBJ2-2; D is perhaps TRBD1 (5 bases). The germline CDR1 and CDR2 sequences are SGHRS and YFSETQ. The V and J ends lost 1 base and 4 bases respectively, with 11 bases between them. The CDR3 contains 15 residues. The CDR3 bases are TGCGCCAGCAGCTTGTTTCAGGGTCTCACCGGGGAGCTGTTTTTT. Amino acids: CASSLFQGLTGELFF.

The gene calls are TRBV29-1 and TRBJ1-1; the D gene is possibly TRBD1 (5 bases). Trimming took off 7 bases at V and 1 base at J, with 13 bases between the two ends. The CDR3 has 13 amino acids. Germline-derived CDR1 and CDR2 are SQVTM and ANQGSEA. The chain's CDR3 is CSGWVRGNTEAFF. In DNA, the CDR3 is TGCAGCGGGTGGGTAAGGGGGAACACTGAAGCTTTCTTT.

The chain uses TRBV7-8 and TRBJ1-6; D unclear. This CDR3 has 16 amino acids. Trimming stripped 6 bases from V and 6 bases from J, with 18 bases between. In germline, CDR1 is SGHVS, CDR2 FQNEAQ. CDR3 nucleotides: TGTGCCAGCAGTATTGGAATCGGACTGCTTAATTCACCCCTCCACTTT. Its translation is CASSIGIGLLNSPLHF.

This clone was detected once. The chain links TRBV4-1 to TRBJ1-4; weak D call: TRBD1 (5 bases). The V gene lost 1 base and the J gene lost 5 bases, with 14 bases spanning the gap. CDR3 length: 16 amino acids. In germline, CDR1 is MGHRA, CDR2 YSYEKL. The CDR3 protein is CASSQGGSGMNEKLFF. CDR3 DNA: TGCGCCAGCAGCCAAGGTGGATCAGGGATGAATGAAAAACTGTTTTTT.

The chain carries TRBV5-5 and TRBJ2-7; D unresolved. Trimming removed 3 bases at V and 0 bases at J, with 7 bases between. The CDR3 has 13 amino acids. Per the germline V gene, CDR1 is SGHKS and CDR2 is YYEKEE (reference sequence). The CDR3 loop is CASSSRSSYEQYF. The CDR3 nucleotides read TGTGCCAGCAGCTCCAGGAGCTCCTACGAGCAGTACTTC. The full variable domain, rest sourced from reference TRBV5-5 and TRBJ2-7, is DAGVTQSPTHLIKTRGQQVTLRCSPISGHKSVSWYQQVLGQGPQFIFQYYEKEERGRGNFPDRFSARQFPNYSSELNVNALLLGDSALYLCASSSRSSYEQYFGPGTRLTVT.

The chain couples TRBV7-9 to TRBJ2-3; maybe TRBD1 (6 bases). V lost 3 bases and J lost 5, with 12 bases in between. Germline CDR1 SEHNR, CDR2 FQNEAQ (reference sequence). There are 14 residues in the CDR3. The chain's CDR3 is CASSFQSGVDTQYF. Here the CDR3 DNA reads TGTGCCAGCAGCTTCCAGTCAGGGGTAGATACGCAGTATTTT.

The V gene is TRBV10-2, the J gene TRBJ2-3; TRBD2 agrees at 8 bases. CDR1 and CDR2 from the germline V gene are WSHSY and SAAADI. V lost 6 bases, J lost 3 bases, and 5 bases stayed unmatched. The CDR3 has 14 amino acids. The DNA for the CDR3 is TGCGCCAGCAGAACCGGGGGGGCGACAGATACGCAGTATTTT. Translating gives CASRTGGATDTQYF.

This chain joins TRBV27 and TRBJ2-3; TRBD1 matches 9 bases. Trimming at V came to 6 bases and at J to 2 bases, leaving 6 bases not matched to a gene. The CDR3 contains 15 residues. Germline CDR1 reads MNHEY; CDR2 reads SMNVEV (reference sequence). CDR3 nucleotides: TGTGCCAGCAGGGACAGGGGTGGGGTCACAGATACGCAGTATTTT. It translates to CASRDRGGVTDTQYF.

The J gene is TRBJ1-2, the V gene TRBV7-8; a weak D match, TRBD1 (5 bases). The CDR3 is made up of 14 amino acids. The V end was cut by 2 bases, the J end by 5 bases, with 12 bases between. CDR1 is SGHVS and CDR2 is FQNEAQ in the germline V gene. CDR3: CASSLRWQGYGYTF. In DNA, the CDR3 is TGTGCCAGCAGCTTACGTTGGCAGGGATATGGCTACACCTTC.

The gene calls are TRBV9 and TRBJ2-7; D remains unclear. The CDR3 runs to 11 residues. CDR1 and CDR2 from the germline V gene are SGDLS and YYNGEE. V was pared by 3 bases and J by 9 bases, with 10 bases between. The CDR3 DNA sequence: TGTGCCAGCAGCGACCCCGGCAGGCAGTACTTC. This encodes CASSDPGRQYF.

The chain combines TRBV5-4 with TRBJ2-7; D may match TRBD1 or TRBD2 (5 bases each). This CDR3 is 13 amino acids long. The germline V and J ends were trimmed by 4 bases and 3 bases, with 11 bases remaining between them. Looked up from germline, CDR1 is SGHNT and CDR2 is YYREEE (reference sequence). Here the CDR3 DNA reads TGTGCCAGCAGCCTGGGACGAAACTACGAGCAGTACTTC. It encodes CASSLGRNYEQYF.

This chain links TRBV10-3 with TRBJ1-6, with D possibly TRBD1 on 6 matching bases. Germline values: CDR1 ENHRY, CDR2 SYGVKD. This CDR3 contains 15 residues. V lost 3 bases and J 6 bases, leaving 12 bases between the germline ends. The CDR3 nucleotides are TGTGCCATCAGTGAACGGGACACCTCTAATTCACCCCTCCACTTT. Its translation: CAISERDTSNSPLHF.

This chain links TRBV5-4 with TRBJ2-1, with D tentatively TRBD2 (5 bases). The V and J ends lost 0 bases and 8 bases respectively, with 15 bases between them. Germline V gene data show CDR1 as SGHNT and CDR2 as YYREEE (reference sequence). The CDR3 is 15 amino acids. The CDR3 region has the DNA TGTGCCAGCAGCTTGGGAGGGATCGGTGCGGATGAGCAGTTCTTC. Protein product: CASSLGGIGADEQFF.

The gene calls are TRBV7-8 and TRBJ2-3, with D possibly being TRBD1 (5 bases). The CDR3 loop spans 12 amino acids. The germline V and J ends were trimmed by 1 base and 8 bases, with 7 bases remaining between them. Germline assignment: CDR1 SGHVS and CDR2 FQNEAQ. The CDR3, as DNA: TGTGCCAGCAGCTTAGAGGGGTTTACGCAGTATTTT. This codes for CASSLEGFTQYF.

The chain employs TRBV2 and TRBJ1-5; no definite D call. The CDR3 contains 13 residues. V was trimmed by 4 bases and J by 1 base, leaving 5 bases between them. Germline V CDR1 and CDR2: SNHLY, FYNNEI. In nucleotides, the CDR3 is TGTGCCAGCAGTGCGTCCAGCAATCAGCCCCAGCATTTT. Protein product: CASSASSNQPQHF. Filled out from reference TRBV2 and TRBJ1-5, the complete variable domain reads EPEVTQTPSHQVTQMGQEVILRCVPISNHLYFYWYRQILGQKVEFLVSFYNNEISEKSEIFDDQFSVERPDGSNFTLKIRSTKLEDSAMYFCASSASSNQPQHFGDGTRLSIL.

This chain links TRBV4-1 with TRBJ1-5; 10 bases are a match to TRBD1. The CDR3 consists of 17 residues. Unmatched junction bases numbered 5, after V lost 1 base and J lost 2 bases. Germline V lookup: CDR1 MGHRA, CDR2 YSYEKL. The CDR3 DNA is TGCGCCAGCAGCCAAGTTTCCGGGACAGGGGGCAATCAGCCCCAGCATTTT. Protein: CASSQVSGTGGNQPQHF.

DNA of the CDR3: TGTGCCAGCAGCCAGACAGGGTATAATTCACCCCTCCACTTT. Its translation: CASSQTGYNSPLHF. This chain joins TRBV5-6 and TRBJ1-6; 7 bases map to TRBD1. CDR1 is SGHDT, CDR2 YYEEEE, per germline. The V gene end was trimmed by 4 bases and the J gene end by 4 bases; junction bases not matched to a gene: 2. The CDR3 spans 14 residues.

The rearrangement links TRBV6-1 to TRBJ2-7; possible D gene TRBD2, 5 bases. Germline loops: CDR1 MNHNS, CDR2 SASEGT. The CDR3 is 14 residues long. Trimming removed 7 bases at V and 2 bases at J, with 15 bases between. This chain's CDR3 is CASMRGGGPYEQYF. The CDR3 DNA is TGTGCCAGCATGAGAGGAGGTGGTCCCTACGAGCAGTACTTC.

V is TRBV11-2 and J is TRBJ1-3; D gene uncertain. Germline values: CDR1 SGHAT, CDR2 FQNNGV. Trimming shortened V by 3 bases and J by 8 bases, and 11 bases separated the two germline ends. The CDR3 totals 13 residues. CDR3: CASSFRVFDTIYF. Written as DNA, the CDR3 is TGTGCCAGCAGCTTCCGGGTATTTGACACCATATATTTT.

The chain carries TRBV7-9 and TRBJ2-3, with TRBD2 matching over 11 bases. Germline CDR1 reads SEHNR; CDR2 reads FQNEAQ (reference sequence). V lost 2 bases and J lost 9; bases outside the gene matches: 10. The CDR3 runs to 16 residues. The CDR3 sequence is CASSLRAPSGRRTQYF. The CDR3 coding sequence is TGTGCCAGCAGCTTAAGGGCGCCTAGCGGGAGGAGGACGCAGTATTTT.

The V and J genes are TRBV4-1 and TRBJ1-5; 8 bases agree with TRBD1. The CDR3 sequence is 14 residues long. V was clipped by 1 base and J by 5 bases; unmatched bases: 1. Germline CDR1 MGHRA, CDR2 YSYEKL. CDR3 bases: TGCGCCAGCAGCCAAGCCAGGGGGCATCAGCCCCAGCATTTT. This codes for CASSQARGHQPQHF.

The V and J genes are TRBV5-1 and TRBJ1-1; 8 positions agree with TRBD1. This CDR3 comprises 17 residues. Per the germline V gene, CDR1 is SGHRS and CDR2 is YFSETQ. The V segment lost 1 base and the J segment 5 bases; nucleotides outside the gene matches: 13. CDR3 sequence: CASSLNQGAARGTEAFF. Here the CDR3 DNA reads TGCGCCAGCAGCTTGAATCAGGGGGCCGCGAGGGGTACTGAAGCTTTCTTT.

This clone was detected only a few times. The rearrangement joins TRBV4-1 to TRBJ2-1, with D hard to call. This CDR3 has 15 residues. Germline loops: CDR1 MGHRA, CDR2 YSYEKL. V was cut by 1 base and J by 4 bases, with 11 bases left in between. CDR3: CASSQGSITYNEQFF. CDR3 bases: TGCGCCAGCAGCCAAGGGTCCATTACTTACAATGAGCAGTTCTTC.

This clone was recorded only once. V and J are TRBV14 and TRBJ2-2; 9 bases match TRBD1. V lost 5 bases and J lost 6; bases outside the gene matches: 4. Germline V lookup: CDR1 SGHDN, CDR2 FVKESK. CDR3 size: 14 residues. In nucleotides, the CDR3 is TGTGCCAGCAGCGGGACAGGGTGGTCCGGGGAGCTGTTTTTT. It encodes CASSGTGWSGELFF. Variable domain in full (rest from reference TRBV14 and TRBJ2-2): EAGVTQFPSHSVIEKGQTVTLRCDPISGHDNLYWYRRVMGKEIKFLLHFVKESKQDESGMPNNRFLAERTGGTYSTLKVQPAELEDSGVYFCASSGTGWSGELFFGEGSRLTVL.

This clone turned up a few times. The V and J genes are TRBV5-6 and TRBJ2-7, with D tentatively TRBD1 or TRBD2 (5 bases each). Germline V lookup: CDR1 SGHDT, CDR2 YYEEEE. Trimming cost V 4 bases and J 1 base, with 15 bases left between them. The CDR3 contains 15 residues. CDR3 bases: TGTGCCAGCAGCCCTGTGGGGGTAAAGTCCTACGAGCAGTACTTC. Protein product: CASSPVGVKSYEQYF. Drawing the rest from reference TRBV5-6 and TRBJ2-7, the complete variable domain is DAGVTQSPTHLIKTRGQQVTLRCSPKSGHDTVSWYQQALGQGPQFIFQYYEEEERQRGNFPDRFSGHQFPNYSSELNVNALLLGDSALYLCASSPVGVKSYEQYFGPGTRLTVT.